This T cell receptor beta chain was captured in a study of CD8 T cells in ankylosing spondylitis. General study results and limits: CD8+ by phenotype, disease-linked clones were relatively rare in peripheral blood. Matched ankylosing spondylitis synovial fluid reportedly contained a significantly enriched population of disease-linked clones. Earlier work had already found some motif variants in reactive arthritis synovial fluid and blood. For ankylosing spondylitis blood, a TCR beta motif of eight or nine highly homologous variants appeared characteristic.

MiXCR, applied by TCRdb to the 5' RACE reads, yields one record per CDR3 protein. The sample carries about 360,000 distinct CDR3 sequences, 20% to 25% recorded once. This clonotype was seen a handful of times. Antigen specificity is unknown. CDR1 is SGHVS and CDR2 is FQNEAQ in the germline V gene. The CDR3 contains 20 residues. J lost 3 bases, V lost 3 bases, and 14 bases had no gene match. The J gene is TRBJ2-3, the V gene TRBV7-8, with TRBD2 identical over 14 bases. The sequencing input was blood, either unsorted or a sorted T cell fraction (not recorded which). This clonotype was sampled from a male donor with ankylosing spondylitis or in good health (not recorded which). As DNA, the CDR3 is TGTGCCAGCAGCTTCGGGCGACTAGCGGGGGGGCCGTTGAAGACAGATACGCAGTATTTT. Its translation: CASSFGRLAGGPLKTDTQYF.